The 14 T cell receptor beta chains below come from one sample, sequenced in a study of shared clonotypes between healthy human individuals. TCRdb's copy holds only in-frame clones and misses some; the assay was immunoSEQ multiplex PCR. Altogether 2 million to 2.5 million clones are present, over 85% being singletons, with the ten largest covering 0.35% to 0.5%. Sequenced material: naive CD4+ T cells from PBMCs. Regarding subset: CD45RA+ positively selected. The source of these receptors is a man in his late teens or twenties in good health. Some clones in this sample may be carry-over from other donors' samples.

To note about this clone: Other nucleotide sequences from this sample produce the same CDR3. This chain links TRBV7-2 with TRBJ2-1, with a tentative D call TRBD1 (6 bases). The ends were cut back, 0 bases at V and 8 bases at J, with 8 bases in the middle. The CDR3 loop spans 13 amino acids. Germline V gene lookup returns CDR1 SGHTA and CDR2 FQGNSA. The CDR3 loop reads CASSLAGGHEQFF. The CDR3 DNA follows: TGTGCCAGCAGCTTAGCTGGGGGCCATGAGCAGTTCTTC.

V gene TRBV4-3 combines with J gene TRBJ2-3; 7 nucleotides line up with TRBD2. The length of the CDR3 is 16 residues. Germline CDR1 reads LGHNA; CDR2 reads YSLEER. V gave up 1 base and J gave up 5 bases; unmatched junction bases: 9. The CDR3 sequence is CASSQGLAVRGDTQYF. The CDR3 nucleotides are TGCGCCAGCAGCCAAGGACTAGCCGTGCGGGGAGATACGCAGTATTTT.

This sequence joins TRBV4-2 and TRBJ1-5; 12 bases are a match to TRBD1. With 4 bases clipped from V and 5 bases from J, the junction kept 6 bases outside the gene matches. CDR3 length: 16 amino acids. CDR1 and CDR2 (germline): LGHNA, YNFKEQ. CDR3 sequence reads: CASSRGTGGGDQPQHF. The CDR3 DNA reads TGTGCCAGCAGCCGAGGGACAGGGGGCGGTGATCAGCCCCAGCATTTT.

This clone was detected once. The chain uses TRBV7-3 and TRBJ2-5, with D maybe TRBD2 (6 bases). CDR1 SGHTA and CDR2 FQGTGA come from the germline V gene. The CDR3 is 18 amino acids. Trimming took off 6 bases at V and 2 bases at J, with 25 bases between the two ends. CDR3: CASSLNLETRKEQETQYF. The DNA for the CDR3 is TGTGCCAGCAGTCTCAACCTCGAGACTAGAAAGGAGCAAGAGACCCAGTACTTC.

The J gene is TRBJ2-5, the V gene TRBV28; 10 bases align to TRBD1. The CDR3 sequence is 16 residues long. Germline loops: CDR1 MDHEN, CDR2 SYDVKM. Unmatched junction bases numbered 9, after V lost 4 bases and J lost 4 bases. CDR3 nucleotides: TGTGCCAGCAGTTCGTTCGACAGGGGGCTAGGAGAGACCCAGTACTTC. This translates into CASSSFDRGLGETQYF.

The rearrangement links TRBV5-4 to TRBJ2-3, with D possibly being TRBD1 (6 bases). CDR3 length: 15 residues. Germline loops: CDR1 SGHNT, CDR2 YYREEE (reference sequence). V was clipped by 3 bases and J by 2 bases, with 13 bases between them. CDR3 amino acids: CASSWAGQSTDTQYF. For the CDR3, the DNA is TGTGCCAGCAGCTGGGCCGGACAGTCCACAGATACGCAGTATTTT.

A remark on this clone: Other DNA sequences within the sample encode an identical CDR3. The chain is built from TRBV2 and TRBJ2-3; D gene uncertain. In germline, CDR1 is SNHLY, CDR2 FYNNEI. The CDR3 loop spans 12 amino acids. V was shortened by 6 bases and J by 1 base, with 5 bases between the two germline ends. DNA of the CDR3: TGTGCCAGCAGGGAGCGCACAGATACGCAGTATTTT. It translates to CASRERTDTQYF. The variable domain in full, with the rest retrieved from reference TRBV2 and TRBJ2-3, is EPEVTQTPSHQVTQMGQEVILRCVPISNHLYFYWYRQILGQKVEFLVSFYNNEISEKSEIFDDQFSVERPDGSNFTLKIRSTKLEDSAMYFCASRERTDTQYFGPGTRLTVL.

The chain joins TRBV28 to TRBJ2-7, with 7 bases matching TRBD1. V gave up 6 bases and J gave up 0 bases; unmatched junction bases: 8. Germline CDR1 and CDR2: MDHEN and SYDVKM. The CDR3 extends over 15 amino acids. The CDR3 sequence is CASSPTGQLSYEQYF. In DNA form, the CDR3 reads TGTGCCAGCAGCCCGACGGGACAGCTCTCCTACGAGCAGTACTTC.

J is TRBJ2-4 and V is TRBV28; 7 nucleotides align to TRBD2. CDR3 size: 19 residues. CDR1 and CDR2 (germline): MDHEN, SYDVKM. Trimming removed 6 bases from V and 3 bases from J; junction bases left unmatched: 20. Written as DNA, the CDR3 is TGTGCCAGCAGCCCCCCGATCGGGCGCGCGGGGAGGGACAAAAACATTCAGTACTTC. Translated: CASSPPIGRAGRDKNIQYF.

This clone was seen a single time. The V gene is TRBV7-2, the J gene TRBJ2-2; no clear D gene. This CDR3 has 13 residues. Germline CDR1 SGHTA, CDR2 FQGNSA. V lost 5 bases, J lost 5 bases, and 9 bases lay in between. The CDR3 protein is CASSPPRTGELFF. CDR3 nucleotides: TGTGCCAGCAGCCCGCCCCGAACCGGGGAGCTGTTTTTT.

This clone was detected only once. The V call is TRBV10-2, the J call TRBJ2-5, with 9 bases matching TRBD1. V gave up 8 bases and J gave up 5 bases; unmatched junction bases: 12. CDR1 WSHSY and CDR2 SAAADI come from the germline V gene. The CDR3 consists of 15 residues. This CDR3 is CASLRQGEGWETQYF. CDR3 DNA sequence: TGCGCCAGCCTGAGACAGGGGGAGGGTTGGGAGACCCAGTACTTC.

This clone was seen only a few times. The CDR3: CASSLSTGNEKLFF. Written as DNA, the CDR3 is TGTGCCAGCAGCCTATCGACAGGGAACGAAAAACTGTTTTTT. The chain links TRBV9 to TRBJ1-4; 7 bases match TRBD1. Germline V lookup: CDR1 SGDLS, CDR2 YYNGEE. The CDR3 is made up of 14 amino acids. J lost 8 bases, V lost 4 bases, and 8 bases had no gene match.

The CDR3 DNA follows: TGTGCCAGCCATAAGCTGAGCTCCTACAATGAGCAGTTCTTC. The encoded protein is CASHKLSSYNEQFF. The V call is TRBV2, the J call TRBJ2-1; no clear D. Germline assignment: CDR1 SNHLY and CDR2 FYNNEI. The CDR3 loop spans 14 amino acids. Trimming stripped 8 bases from V and 0 bases from J, with 11 bases between. Combining the CDR3 with reference TRBV2 and TRBJ2-1 gives the whole variable domain EPEVTQTPSHQVTQMGQEVILRCVPISNHLYFYWYRQILGQKVEFLVSFYNNEISEKSEIFDDQFSVERPDGSNFTLKIRSTKLEDSAMYFCASHKLSSYNEQFFGPGTRLTVL.

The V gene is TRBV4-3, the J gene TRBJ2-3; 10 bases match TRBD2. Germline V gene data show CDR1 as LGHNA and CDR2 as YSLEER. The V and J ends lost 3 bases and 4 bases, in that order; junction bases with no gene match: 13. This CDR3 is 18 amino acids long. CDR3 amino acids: CASSQPPSSGRAADTQYF. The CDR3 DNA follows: TGCGCCAGCAGCCAGCCCCCCTCCAGCGGGAGGGCCGCAGATACGCAGTATTTT.